This T cell receptor beta chain is drawn from a study of Graves' ophthalmopathy and Graves' hyperthyroidism. Overall study: At the time of initial diagnosis and before any treatment, peripheral blood was collected. Study outcomes and limitations: Most clonotypes expanded in thyroid above 0.001 frequency were present in blood too. Predictions made by the model for ophthalmopathy progression reached 70% to 71% sensitivity and less than 80% specificity.

This clonotype appeared many times. What it binds is not known. Amplified TCR beta CDR3 regions were obtained using RNA transcripts as template. An initial RT-PCR round employing HTBI primers preceded a second-round multiplex PCR. TCRdb redid the calling of the multiplex PCR reads with MiXCR, one entry per CDR3 protein. The data contain almost 750,000 distinct CDR3 sequences, roughly 40% of them singletons. V gave up 7 bases and J gave up 0 bases, with 12 bases separating them. Germline values: CDR1 SNHLY, CDR2 FYNNEI. CDR3 length: 14 residues. The specimen sequenced was peripheral blood. The chain is built from TRBV2 and TRBJ1-1; the D is unclear. This receptor was obtained from an adult man with Graves' ophthalmopathy. Here the CDR3 reads CASKAQVLNTEAFF. CDR3 DNA: TGTGCCAGCAAAGCCCAGGTTTTGAACACTGAAGCTTTCTTT. The full variable domain, rest sourced from reference TRBV2 and TRBJ1-1, is EPEVTQTPSHQVTQMGQEVILRCVPISNHLYFYWYRQILGQKVEFLVSFYNNEISEKSEIFDDQFSVERPDGSNFTLKIRSTKLEDSAMYFCASKAQVLNTEAFFGQGTRLTVV.